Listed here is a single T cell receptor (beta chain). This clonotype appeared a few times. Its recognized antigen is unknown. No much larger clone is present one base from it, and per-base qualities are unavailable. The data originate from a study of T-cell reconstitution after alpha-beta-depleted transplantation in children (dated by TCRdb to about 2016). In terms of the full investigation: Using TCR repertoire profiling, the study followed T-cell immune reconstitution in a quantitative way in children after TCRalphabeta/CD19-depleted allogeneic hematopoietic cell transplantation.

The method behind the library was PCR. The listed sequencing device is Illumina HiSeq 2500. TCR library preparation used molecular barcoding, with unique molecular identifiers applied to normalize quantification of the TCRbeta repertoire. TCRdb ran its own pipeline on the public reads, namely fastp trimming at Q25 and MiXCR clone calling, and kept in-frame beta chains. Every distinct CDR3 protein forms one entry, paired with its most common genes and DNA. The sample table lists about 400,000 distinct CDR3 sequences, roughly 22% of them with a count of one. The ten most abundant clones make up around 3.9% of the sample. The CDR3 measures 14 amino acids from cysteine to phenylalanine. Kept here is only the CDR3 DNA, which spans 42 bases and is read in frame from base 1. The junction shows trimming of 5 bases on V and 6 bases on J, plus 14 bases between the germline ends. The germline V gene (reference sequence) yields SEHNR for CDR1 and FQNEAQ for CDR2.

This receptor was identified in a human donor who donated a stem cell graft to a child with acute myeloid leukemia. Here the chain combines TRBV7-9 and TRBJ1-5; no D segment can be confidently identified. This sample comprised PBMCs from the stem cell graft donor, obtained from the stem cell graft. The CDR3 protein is CASSLDSWGQPQHF. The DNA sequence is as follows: TGTGCCAGCAGCCTCGACTCCTGGGGTCAGCCCCAGCATTTT.